The 8 T cell receptor beta chains reported below all come from one sample, sequenced in a study of cytomegalovirus exposure and HLA in healthy donors. Primers included in the PCR were 60 Vbeta and 13 Jbeta primers. The table came from immunoSEQ multiplex PCR; TCRdb's copy has only in-frame clones and leaves some out. The top ten clones hold approximately 1.5% of a sample with fewer than 200,000 clones, around 68% of them seen once. The sample was PBMCs. The receptors originated from a man in his fifties in good health and CMV-seronegative.

The table lists this clone with a few counts. The chain links TRBV6-1 to TRBJ2-5; a possible D gene is TRBD2 (5 bases). The CDR3 consists of 13 residues. The germline V gene encodes CDR1 MNHNS and CDR2 SASEGT. Deletions cut 6 bases from V and 4 bases from J, with 12 bases between. Here the CDR3 reads CASRAGLSETQYF. The CDR3 DNA sequence: TGTGCCAGCAGGGCGGGTTTGTCAGAGACCCAGTACTTC.

This sequence joins TRBV6-1 and TRBJ1-1, with a tentative D call TRBD1 (6 bases). The CDR3 has 12 amino acids. Germline V gene lookup returns CDR1 MNHNS and CDR2 SASEGT. Between the trimmed V and J ends, which lost 9 bases and 1 base, there was a span of 9 bases. The CDR3 coding sequence is TGTGCCAGTCTCAGGGGGAACACTGAAGCTTTCTTT. Protein product: CASLRGNTEAFF.

CDR3 DNA sequence: TGTGCCAGCAGCTTATCCGCAGGGGGCAATACTGAAGCTTTCTTT. This encodes CASSLSAGGNTEAFF. The J gene is TRBJ1-1, the V gene TRBV11-3, with 8 bases aligning to TRBD1. This CDR3 spans 15 amino acids. J gave up 5 bases and V 2 bases, and 7 bases lay outside the gene matches. Germline V CDR1 and CDR2: SGHNT, YENEEA. Looking up the rest from reference TRBV11-3 and TRBJ1-1 gives the full variable domain: EAGVVQSPRYKIIEKKQPVAFWCNPISGHNTLYWYLQNLGQGPELLIRYENEEAVDDSQLPKDRFSAERLKGVDSTLKIQPAELGDSAVYLCASSLSAGGNTEAFFGQGTRLTVV.

This clone is a singleton in its sample. The gene calls are TRBV7-2 and TRBJ2-3, with 10 positions matching TRBD2. J gave up 0 bases and V 1 base, and 7 bases lay outside the gene matches. The germline gives CDR1 SGHTA, CDR2 FQGNSA. This CDR3 is built from 18 residues. CDR3 loop: CASSLGSSGGSSTDTQYF. The CDR3 nucleotides read TGTGCCAGCAGCTTAGGTTCTAGCGGGGGTTCTAGCACAGATACGCAGTATTTT.

In regard to this clone: The sample has other DNA sequences that encode this CDR3 too. V and J are TRBV6-5 and TRBJ2-7; 9 bases are a match to TRBD1. CDR1 and CDR2 (germline): MNHEY, SVGAGI. Trimming removed 0 bases from V and 2 bases from J; junction bases left unmatched: 2. The CDR3 loop spans 15 amino acids. CDR3 protein: CASSYSTGGPYEQYF. The CDR3 nucleotides are TGTGCCAGCAGTTACTCGACAGGGGGTCCCTACGAGCAGTACTTC.

The table lists this clone with a count of one. The chain couples TRBV5-1 to TRBJ2-7; 9 bases are a match to TRBD1. The CDR3 contains 13 residues. Germline CDR1 and CDR2: SGHRS and YFSETQ. Trimming removed 3 bases from V and 3 bases from J; junction bases left unmatched: 1. For the CDR3, the DNA is TGCGCCAGCAGCTGGGGACAGGGCTACGAGCAGTACTTC. The encoded protein is CASSWGQGYEQYF.

This chain's CDR3 is CASSLEVRRDSNQPQHF. The CDR3 coding sequence is TGCGCCAGCAGCTTGGAGGTCCGCAGGGATAGCAATCAGCCCCAGCATTTT. The chain combines TRBV5-1 with TRBJ1-5; weak D call: TRBD1 (5 bases). The V gene's germline CDR1 is SGHRS and CDR2 YFSETQ. The CDR3 totals 17 residues. V was pared by 0 bases and J by 0 bases, with 13 bases between. Looking up the rest from reference TRBV5-1 and TRBJ1-5 gives the full variable domain: KAGVTQTPRYLIKTRGQQVTLSCSPISGHRSVSWYQQTPGQGLQFLFEYFSETQRNKGNFPGRFSGRQFSNSRSEMNVSTLELGDSALYLCASSLEVRRDSNQPQHFGDGTRLSIL.

The V and J genes are TRBV7-9 and TRBJ1-3; 8 nucleotides agree with TRBD1. J was trimmed by 3 bases and V by 1 base; bases with no gene match: 2. The CDR3 extends over 15 amino acids. Germline assignment: CDR1 SEHNR and CDR2 FQNEAQ (reference sequence). In nucleotides, the CDR3 is TGTGCCAGCAGCTTAGACAGGGGGAGTGGAAACACCATATATTTT. Translation: CASSLDRGSGNTIYF.